Each of the 27 T cell receptor beta chains below was sequenced from the same sample in a study of T cell responses to AZD1222 COVID-19 vaccine. Assay used: immunoSEQ multiplex PCR; TCRdb lists only in-frame clones, some missing. The sample yields roughly 84,000 clones, approximately 90% seen once. The material was peripheral blood, obtained 28 days after the second AZD1222 dose. All receptors come from an adult who received the AZD1222 COVID-19 vaccine.

As for this clone: The same CDR3 also results from other DNA sequences found in this sample. The gene calls are TRBV9 and TRBJ1-6, with 8 bases fitting TRBD1. Losses at the gene ends were 0 bases for V and 8 bases for J; bases not matched to a gene: 7. The CDR3 totals 16 residues. Per germline, CDR1 SGDLS and CDR2 YYNGEE. Written as DNA, the CDR3 is TGTGCCAGCAGCGTAGCCCCGGACAGGGCTGATTCACCCCTCCACTTT. It specifies CASSVAPDRADSPLHF.

The V gene is TRBV20-1, the J gene TRBJ2-2, with D possibly TRBD1 on 5 matching bases. V dropped 6 bases and J dropped 8 bases, with 16 bases sitting between them. This CDR3 has 13 residues. Per the germline V gene, CDR1 is DFQATT and CDR2 is SNEGSKA (reference sequence). The CDR3, as DNA: TGCAGTGCCAGTCAGGGCTTGGGTGGGGAGCTGTTTTTT. Translating gives CSASQGLGGELFF.

This clone was detected a few times. The V gene is TRBV5-6, the J gene TRBJ2-3; D gene uncertain. The V and J ends lost 2 bases and 6 bases respectively, with 4 bases between them. The CDR3 length is 11 residues. Germline values: CDR1 SGHDT, CDR2 YYEEEE. Here the CDR3 reads CASSLRDTQYF. In DNA form, the CDR3 reads TGTGCCAGCAGCTTAAGGGATACGCAGTATTTT.

This chain connects TRBV7-2 to TRBJ2-5; D is possibly TRBD1 or TRBD2 (7 bases each). The V end was cut by 5 bases, the J end by 5 bases, with 18 bases between. CDR1 is SGHTA, CDR2 FQGNSA, per germline. This CDR3 region has 15 residues. The CDR3 region is CASSDYLQGGETQYF. DNA of the CDR3: TGTGCCAGCAGCGATTACCTTCAGGGGGGGGAGACCCAGTACTTC.

The chain employs TRBV19 and TRBJ1-5; TRBD1 matches at 11 bases. The V gene end was trimmed by 5 bases and the J gene end by 9 bases; junction bases not matched to a gene: 12. In germline, CDR1 is LNHDA, CDR2 SQIVND (reference sequence). The CDR3 consists of 16 residues. Here the CDR3 DNA reads TGTGCCAGTAGTGCCCGGGACAGGGGGTCTAAGGGGCCCCAGCATTTT. Protein product: CASSARDRGSKGPQHF.

The rearrangement joins TRBV7-8 to TRBJ1-3; D unresolved. The V gene's germline CDR1 is SGHVS and CDR2 FQNEAQ. The V end was cut by 6 bases, the J end by 0 bases, with 6 bases between. This CDR3 comprises 13 residues. The CDR3 coding sequence is TGTGCCAGCAGTCAAAACTCTGGAAACACCATATATTTT. Its protein is CASSQNSGNTIYF. Full variable domain (rest looked up from reference TRBV7-8 and TRBJ1-3): GAGVSQSPRYKVAKRGQDVALRCDPISGHVSLFWYQQALGQGPEFLTYFQNEAQLDKSGLPSDRFFAERPEGSVSTLKIQRTQQEDSAVYLCASSQNSGNTIYFGEGSWLTVV.

The gene calls are TRBV5-5 and TRBJ2-2, with D perhaps given as TRBD1 or TRBD2 (5 bases each). Trimming took off 0 bases at V and 6 bases at J, with 9 bases between the two ends. CDR1 is SGHKS, CDR2 YYEKEE, per germline (reference sequence). This CDR3 has 14 amino acids. The CDR3: CASSLVVGAGELFF. In DNA form, the CDR3 reads TGTGCCAGCAGCTTGGTTGTGGGGGCCGGGGAGCTGTTTTTT.

The CDR3 loop is CASSSNWGNQPQHF. The DNA of the CDR3 is TGTGCCAGTAGTAGTAATTGGGGCAATCAGCCCCAGCATTTT. This chain joins TRBV19 and TRBJ1-5; no definite D call. CDR3 size: 14 residues. Per the germline V gene, CDR1 is LNHDA and CDR2 is SQIVND (reference sequence). Trimming removed 4 bases from V and 2 bases from J, with 9 bases in between.

This chain joins TRBV9 and TRBJ2-5, with 8 bases lining up with TRBD2. The CDR3 extends over 15 amino acids. Germline CDR1 reads SGDLS; CDR2 reads YYNGEE. The V and J ends lost 4 bases and 2 bases, in that order; junction bases with no gene match: 7. CDR3 coding DNA: TGTGCCAGCAGCCCTCCTCGGGGGGGGCAAGAGACCCAGTACTTC. Encoded protein: CASSPPRGGQETQYF.

The chain uses TRBV24-1 and TRBJ1-1, with D hard to call. The germline gives CDR1 KGHDR, CDR2 SFDVKD. This CDR3 comprises 13 residues. The V gene lost 5 bases and the J gene lost 2 bases, with 8 bases spanning the gap. The chain's CDR3 is CATSGPYNTEAFF. CDR3 sequence (DNA): TGTGCCACCAGTGGCCCGTACAACACTGAAGCTTTCTTT.

As for this clone: Distinct nucleotide sequences in the sample also encode this CDR3. The V and J genes are TRBV3-1 (or the pseudogene TRBV3-2) and TRBJ1-2; D is uncertain. CDR3 length equals 14 residues. The ends were cut back, 0 bases at V and 3 bases at J, with 8 bases in the middle. Germline-derived CDR1 and CDR2 are LGHDT and YNNKEL (reference sequence). CDR3 region: CASSQEGQDYGYTF. CDR3 nucleotide sequence: TGTGCCAGCAGCCAAGAAGGGCAGGACTATGGCTACACCTTC.

V gene TRBV4-1 combines with J gene TRBJ1-2; TRBD1 matches 11 bases. The V and J ends lost 3 bases and 4 bases, in that order; junction bases with no gene match: 13. Germline V gene sequence: CDR1 MGHRA, CDR2 YSYEKL. The CDR3 contains 18 residues. CDR3 residues: CASSQPRDRGDEIYGYTF. The CDR3 DNA sequence: TGCGCCAGCAGCCAGCCACGGGACAGGGGGGATGAAATCTATGGCTACACCTTC.

The chain carries TRBV7-2 and TRBJ1-1, with unresolved D. With 4 bases removed from V and 2 bases from J, the gap between germline ends came to 5 bases. There are 12 residues in the CDR3. Germline V gene data show CDR1 as SGHTA and CDR2 as FQGNSA. CDR3 sequence: CASSWINTEAFF. CDR3 coding DNA: TGTGCCAGCAGCTGGATCAACACTGAAGCTTTCTTT.

The chain uses TRBV3-1 (or the pseudogene TRBV3-2) and TRBJ2-7; D uncertain. V was shortened by 7 bases and J by 2 bases, with 18 bases between the two germline ends. There are 15 residues in the CDR3. Germline V gene lookup returns CDR1 LGHDT and CDR2 YNNKEL (reference sequence). In nucleotides, the CDR3 is TGTGCCAGCACCCCGACAAGTTCTCCCCCCTACGAGCAGTACTTC. Amino acid sequence: CASTPTSSPPYEQYF.

The chain uses TRBV19 and TRBJ1-2; TRBD1 agrees at 7 bases. Germline V gene sequence: CDR1 LNHDA, CDR2 SQIVND (reference sequence). The ends lost 6 bases at V and 4 bases at J; junction bases unmatched: 8. This CDR3 comprises 14 residues. The CDR3 region has the DNA TGTGCCAGTAGGAGTCCAGGGGGGGCCTATGGCTACACCTTC. This sequence encodes CASRSPGGAYGYTF.

This clone was observed a single time. J is TRBJ1-6 and V is TRBV11-3, with D uncertain. Germline V gene data show CDR1 as SGHNT and CDR2 as YENEEA. The CDR3 extends over 13 amino acids. The germline V and J ends were trimmed by 5 bases and 10 bases, with 12 bases remaining between them. CDR3 sequence: CASSLTTGSPLHF. CDR3 in DNA: TGTGCCAGCAGCCTTACAACGGGATCACCCCTCCACTTT.

This sequence joins TRBV18 and TRBJ2-7; 10 bases match TRBD1. Germline V gives CDR1 KGHSH, CDR2 LQKENI. CDR3 length: 13 residues. V lost 5 bases and J lost 7; bases outside the gene matches: 5. The CDR3 here is CASSSGQGEEQYF. The DNA of the CDR3 is TGTGCCAGCTCATCCGGACAGGGGGAAGAGCAGTACTTC.

The CDR3 DNA follows: TGTGCCAGCAGCCGCAAGTGGGAGAACACTGAAGCTTTCTTT. Protein: CASSRKWENTEAFF. The chain recombines TRBV7-9 with TRBJ1-1; D is ambiguous. The CDR3 contains 14 residues. Germline V gene data show CDR1 as SEHNR and CDR2 as FQNEAQ (reference sequence). V was pared by 5 bases and J by 1 base, with 11 bases between.

The chain recombines TRBV7-2 with TRBJ2-7; possibly TRBD2 for D (5 bases). Trimming took off 2 bases at V and 7 bases at J, with 9 bases between the two ends. Germline V gene lookup returns CDR1 SGHTA and CDR2 FQGNSA. This CDR3 contains 12 residues. CDR3 bases: TGTGCCAGCAGCTTATTTGGCGGGGAGCAGTACTTC. It yields the protein CASSLFGGEQYF.

The J gene is TRBJ2-1, the V gene TRBV14, with 7 positions matching TRBD1. Germline CDR1 reads SGHDN; CDR2 reads FVKESK. Unmatched junction bases numbered 4, after V lost 0 bases and J lost 2 bases. The CDR3 contains 16 residues. The CDR3 nucleotides are TGTGCCAGCAGCCAAGATCCCGGGACAGCCTACAATGAGCAGTTCTTC. Translated, it gives CASSQDPGTAYNEQFF. The variable domain in full, completed from reference TRBV14 and TRBJ2-1, reads EAGVTQFPSHSVIEKGQTVTLRCDPISGHDNLYWYRRVMGKEIKFLLHFVKESKQDESGMPNNRFLAERTGGTYSTLKVQPAELEDSGVYFCASSQDPGTAYNEQFFGPGTRLTVL.

The chain joins TRBV4-3 to TRBJ1-2, with D perhaps TRBD1 (6 bases). The CDR3 length is 13 residues. Trimming removed 0 bases at V and 10 bases at J, with 12 bases between. Germline V lookup: CDR1 LGHNA, CDR2 YSLEER. CDR3 region: CASSQEGRGAYTF. CDR3 bases: TGCGCCAGCAGCCAAGAAGGCAGGGGTGCCTACACCTTC.

The rearrangement links TRBV5-4 to TRBJ1-1, with 11 bases matching TRBD1. The CDR3 is 15 residues long. Germline V gene lookup returns CDR1 SGHNT and CDR2 YYREEE (reference sequence). V shed 4 bases and J 5 bases; nucleotides not matched to a gene: 7. The CDR3 protein is CASSPQDRGLTEAFF. The CDR3 nucleotides read TGTGCCAGCAGCCCCCAGGACAGGGGGCTGACTGAAGCTTTCTTT.

V is TRBV11-2 and J is TRBJ2-1; D gene ambiguous. Germline CDR1 reads SGHAT; CDR2 reads FQNNGV. The CDR3 contains 15 residues. The V gene lost 5 bases and the J gene lost 10 bases, with 21 bases spanning the gap. The CDR3 reads CASSPLKSARSEQFF. CDR3 nucleotide sequence: TGTGCCAGCAGCCCACTAAAGTCGGCTAGGTCGGAGCAGTTCTTC. The whole variable domain, remainder taken from reference TRBV11-2 and TRBJ2-1, is EAGVAQSPRYKIIEKRQSVAFWCNPISGHATLYWYQQILGQGPKLLIQFQNNGVVDDSQLPKDRFSAERLKGVDSTLKIQPAKLEDSAVYLCASSPLKSARSEQFFGPGTRLTVL.

CDR3 in DNA: TGTGCCAGCAGCTCCTCAAAGGGAGTAGTCACTGAAGCTTTCTTT. The encoded protein is CASSSSKGVVTEAFF. The gene calls are TRBV7-3 and TRBJ1-1; D gene ambiguous. Germline V gene lookup returns CDR1 SGHTA and CDR2 FQGTGA. V lost 4 bases to trimming and J lost 4 bases, with 16 bases between them. The CDR3 loop spans 15 amino acids.

The chain links TRBV4-1 to TRBJ1-2; 10 positions agree with TRBD1. This CDR3 has 16 residues. Per germline, CDR1 MGHRA and CDR2 YSYEKL. V trimming: 2 bases; J trimming: 5 bases; junction bases outside the gene matches: 8. The CDR3 coding sequence is TGCGCCAGCAGCCAACCCGGACAGGGGGTCCGATATGGCTACACCTTC. Protein product: CASSQPGQGVRYGYTF.

V is TRBV9 and J is TRBJ2-7, with D perhaps given as TRBD1 or TRBD2 (5 bases each). V lost 3 bases, J lost 0 bases, and 16 bases lay in between. Germline lookup yields CDR1 SGDLS and CDR2 YYNGEE. This CDR3 is built from 16 residues. The CDR3 loop reads CASSGPGTDSSYEQYF. CDR3 nucleotides: TGTGCCAGCAGCGGGCCCGGGACCGACAGCTCCTACGAGCAGTACTTC.

With respect to this clone: In the same sample, other DNA sequences code for this CDR3. V is TRBV28 and J is TRBJ1-2; 9 positions agree with TRBD1. Germline-derived CDR1 and CDR2 are MDHEN and SYDVKM. The CDR3 extends over 13 amino acids. V lost 6 bases to trimming and J lost 4 bases; unmatched junction nucleotides: 3. The CDR3 nucleotides are TGTGCCAGCAGCCTGGGACAGGGCTATGGCTACACCTTC. This codes for CASSLGQGYGYTF.